A selection of T cell receptor beta chains follows, all from one sample in a study of cytomegalovirus exposure and HLA in healthy donors. The assay was immunoSEQ multiplex PCR, and TCRdb's table has in-frame clones only and misses some. This sample yields fewer than 110,000 clones, of which 60% to 80% are seen a single time; under 4.5% belongs to the top ten. Input material: PBMCs. All receptors come from a man in his fifties in good health and CMV-seropositive. Each CDR3 is given with its conserved first and last residue. The D gene is left open where the match is weak. For some rows the clone size is stated as once, few or many, or as a class when expanded; others skip it.

.,TRBJ1-1,TRBD1,TRBV27,CASRVTGGTEAFF,TGTGCCAGCAGGGTAACAGGGGGCACTGAAGCTTTCTTT
.,TRBJ2-5,TRBD2,TRBV7-9,CSSSLALAGAKETQYF,TGTTCCAGCAGCTTAGCTCTAGCGGGGGCTAAAGAGACCCAGTACTTC
.,TRBJ2-7,TRBD2,TRBV15,CATSTGTTIEQYF,TGTGCCACCAGCACAGGGACTACAATAGAGCAGTACTTC
.,TRBJ1-1,.,TRBV9,CASSVQENTEAFF,TGTGCCAGCAGCGTACAGGAAAACACTGAAGCTTTCTTT
few,TRBJ2-7,TRBD2,TRBV4-2,CASSQATSGSYEQYF,TGTGCCAGCAGCCAAGCGACTAGCGGGAGCTACGAGCAGTACTTC
.,TRBJ2-7,.,TRBV6-1,CASINRDTYEQYF,TGTGCCAGCATAAACCGGGACACCTACGAGCAGTACTTC
.,TRBJ2-1,.,TRBV9,CASSVEASSYNEQFF,TGTGCCAGCAGCGTAGAAGCCTCCTCCTACAATGAGCAGTTCTTC
once,TRBJ1-4,TRBD1,TRBV30,CAWSVGGTGFKKLFF,TGTGCCTGGAGTGTTGGGGGGACAGGGTTTAAAAAACTGTTTTTT
.,TRBJ2-3,.,TRBV28,CASSFSWASGTDTQYF,TGTGCCAGCAGTTTCTCTTGGGCTAGCGGCACAGATACGCAGTATTTT
.,TRBJ2-5,TRBD2,TRBV11-2,CAGTLAGVKETQYF,TGTGCCGGCACCCTAGCGGGAGTCAAGGAGACCCAGTACTTC
.,TRBJ1-3,.,TRBV5-1,CASSLLAMVSGNTIYF,TGCGCCAGCAGCTTGCTAGCTATGGTCTCTGGAAACACCATATATTTT
.,TRBJ2-7,TRBD2,TRBV7-8,CASSSLAGSSEQYF,TGTGCCAGCAGCAGTTTAGCGGGTTCGAGCGAGCAGTACTTC
.,TRBJ1-4,TRBD1,TRBV28,CASSTGTANEKLFF,TGTGCCAGCAGTACCGGGACAGCCAATGAAAAACTGTTTTTT
.,TRBJ2-3,.,TRBV10-3,CAISDISSANTDTQYF,TGTGCCATCAGTGATATATCTAGCGCCAACACAGATACGCAGTATTTT